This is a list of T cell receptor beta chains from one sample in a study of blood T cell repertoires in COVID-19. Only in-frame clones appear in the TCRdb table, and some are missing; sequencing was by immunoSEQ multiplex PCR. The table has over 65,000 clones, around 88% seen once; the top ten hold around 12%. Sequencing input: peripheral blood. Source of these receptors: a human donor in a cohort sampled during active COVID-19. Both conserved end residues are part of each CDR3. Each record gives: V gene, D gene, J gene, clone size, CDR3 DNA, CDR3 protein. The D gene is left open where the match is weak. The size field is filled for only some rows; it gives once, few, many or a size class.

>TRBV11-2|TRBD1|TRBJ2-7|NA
TGTGCCAGCAGCTTAGACAACCGGGACAGATATTGCGAGCAGTACTTC
CASSLDNRDRYCEQYF
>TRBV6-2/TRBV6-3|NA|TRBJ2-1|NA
TGTGCCAGCAGTTACTCGGAGCCGCGGGCCTCCTACAATGAGCAGTTCTTC
CASSYSEPRASYNEQFF
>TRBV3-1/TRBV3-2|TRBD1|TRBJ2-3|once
TGTGCCAGCAGCTTTCGGACAGGGCCAGATACGCAGTATTTT
CASSFRTGPDTQYF
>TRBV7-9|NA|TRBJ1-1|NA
TGTGCCAGCAGCCAGACAGGGAACACTGAAGCTTTCTTT
CASSQTGNTEAFF
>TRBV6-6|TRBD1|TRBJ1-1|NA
TGTGCCAGCAGGGAAGGGATGACAGGGCGAGCTTTCTTT
CASREGMTGRAFF
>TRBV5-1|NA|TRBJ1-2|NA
TGCGCCAGCAGCTTGGGTGTTCAGGGTAGAGGCTATGGCTACACCTTC
CASSLGVQGRGYGYTF
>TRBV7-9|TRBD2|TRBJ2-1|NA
TGTGCCAGCAGCCCTGCTAGCGGGGGGGTCTACAATGAGCAGTTCTTC
CASSPASGGVYNEQFF
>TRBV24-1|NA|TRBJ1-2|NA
TGTGCCACCGAGGGGGAGGGAGGCTACACCTTC
CATEGEGGYTF
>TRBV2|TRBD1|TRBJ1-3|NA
TGTGCCAGCAGGGGGCCTGGGACAGCTACTGGAAACACCATATATTTT
CASRGPGTATGNTIYF
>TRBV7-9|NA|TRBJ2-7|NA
TGTGCCAGCAGCTTAGTTGACAGAGCTAGCGAGCAGTACTTC
CASSLVDRASEQYF
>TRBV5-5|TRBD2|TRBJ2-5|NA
TGTGCCAGCAGCTTTGGTGGGGAGGGGGAGACCCAGTACTTC
CASSFGGEGETQYF
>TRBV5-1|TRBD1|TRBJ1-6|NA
TGCGCCAGCAGGGGCCGGGACAGCCATAATTCACCCCTCCACTTT
CASRGRDSHNSPLHF
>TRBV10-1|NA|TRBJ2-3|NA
TGCGCCAGCAGTGAGTTCTCTGGGGGCCGCCAAGATACGCAGTATTTT
CASSEFSGGRQDTQYF
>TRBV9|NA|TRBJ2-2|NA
TGTGCCAGCAGCGTAGTAACCCAGGGTGGGGAGCTGTTTTTT
CASSVVTQGGELFF
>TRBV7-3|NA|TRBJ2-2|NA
TGTGCCAGCAGCTTGACGGGGAACACCGGGGAGCTGTTTTTT
CASSLTGNTGELFF
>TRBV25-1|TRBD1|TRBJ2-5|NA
TGTGCCAGTCAGGACAGGGGACACCAAGAGACCCAGTACTTC
CASQDRGHQETQYF
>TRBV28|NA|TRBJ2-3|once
TGTGCCAGCAGTTCGAGAGATACGCAGTATTTT
CASSSRDTQYF
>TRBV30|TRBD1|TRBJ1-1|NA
TGTGCCTGGAGTGGGGCGACAGGGAGTAGGAACACTGAAGCTTTCTTT
CAWSGATGSRNTEAFF
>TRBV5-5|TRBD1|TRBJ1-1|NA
TGTGCCAGCAGCTTGTTACAGGGGGGCACTGAAGCTTTCTTT
CASSLLQGGTEAFF
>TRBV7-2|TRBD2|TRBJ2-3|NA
TGTGCCAGCAGCTCCACGGGGGGGCCAGGAGATACGCAGTATTTT
CASSSTGGPGDTQYF
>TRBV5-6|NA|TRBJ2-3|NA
TGTGCCAGCAGCTTTCAGCAGGGAAACTCAGATACGCAGTATTTT
CASSFQQGNSDTQYF
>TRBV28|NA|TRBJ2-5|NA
TGTGCCAGCAGCCTAAGGGATCGGGGCCAAGAGACCCAGTACTTC
CASSLRDRGQETQYF
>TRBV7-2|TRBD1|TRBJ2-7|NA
TGTGCCAGCAGCTTAGACCGGGCAGGGGGAACCTACGAGCAGTACTTC
CASSLDRAGGTYEQYF
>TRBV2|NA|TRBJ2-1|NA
TGTGCCAGCAGTGAATCCCAGGGAGGCAATGAGCAGTTCTTC
CASSESQGGNEQFF
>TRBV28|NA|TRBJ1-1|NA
TGTGCCACCGTCTTGAACACTGAAGCTTTCTTT
CATVLNTEAFF
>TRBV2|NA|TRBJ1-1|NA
TGTGCCAGCGAGAGAAAGACTGAAGCTTTCTTT
CASERKTEAFF
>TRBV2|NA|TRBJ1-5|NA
TGTGCCAGCAGCGATACAAGGGGGCAGCCCCAGCATTTT
CASSDTRGQPQHF
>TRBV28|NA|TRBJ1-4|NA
TGTGCCAGCCATTTTGCAACTAATGAAAAACTGTTTTTT
CASHFATNEKLFF
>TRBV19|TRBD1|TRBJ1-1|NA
TGTGCCAGTTCGTGGACAGGGGAGGCTGAAGCTTTCTTT
CASSWTGEAEAFF